These T cell receptor beta chains were read from a single sample in a study of blood T cell repertoires in COVID-19. Assay: immunoSEQ multiplex PCR; the TCRdb copy retains only in-frame clones and omits some. The sample lists around 65,000 clones, 80% to 85% occurring once. Source material: peripheral blood. These receptor sequences come from a human donor in a cohort sampled during active COVID-19. Both conserved end residues are part of each CDR3. Fields, in order: J gene, V gene, clone size, D gene, CDR3 protein, CDR3 DNA. D genes are given only for firm matches. Expanded clones are given a class, and other clones once, few, many or no size at all.

J gene: TRBJ2-2; V gene: TRBV5-4; clone size: NA; D gene: NA; CDR3 protein: CASLGTGGDGELFF; CDR3 DNA: TGTGCCAGCCTCGGGACCGGCGGGGACGGGGAGCTGTTTTTT
J gene: TRBJ1-2; V gene: TRBV13; clone size: few; D gene: NA; CDR3 protein: CASSTRQGQDGYTF; CDR3 DNA: TGTGCCAGCAGCACGCGTCAGGGGCAGGATGGCTACACCTTC
J gene: TRBJ2-2; V gene: TRBV30; clone size: NA; D gene: NA; CDR3 protein: CAWSVRRSGWPENTGELFF; CDR3 DNA: TGTGCCTGGAGTGTAAGGAGGTCTGGATGGCCGGAGAACACCGGGGAGCTGTTTTTT
J gene: TRBJ1-4; V gene: TRBV27; clone size: NA; D gene: TRBD1; CDR3 protein: CASPPGTGEANEKLFF; CDR3 DNA: TGTGCCAGTCCTCCCGGGACAGGGGAGGCTAATGAAAAACTGTTTTTT
J gene: TRBJ2-1; V gene: TRBV6-5; clone size: NA; D gene: TRBD2; CDR3 protein: CASSPSGGSYNEQFF; CDR3 DNA: TGTGCCAGCAGTCCTAGCGGGGGCTCCTACAATGAGCAGTTCTTC
J gene: TRBJ1-6; V gene: TRBV30; clone size: NA; D gene: TRBD1; CDR3 protein: CAWSNRGYNSPLHF; CDR3 DNA: TGTGCCTGGAGCAACAGGGGGTATAATTCACCCCTCCACTTT
J gene: TRBJ1-4; V gene: TRBV18; clone size: NA; D gene: NA; CDR3 protein: CASSLGSATNEKLFF; CDR3 DNA: TGTGCCAGCTCACTCGGGAGTGCAACTAATGAAAAACTGTTTTTT
J gene: TRBJ2-7; V gene: TRBV19; clone size: NA; D gene: NA; CDR3 protein: CASSIYPGGANSYEQYF; CDR3 DNA: TGTGCCAGTAGTATTTATCCAGGCGGGGCAAACTCCTACGAGCAGTACTTC
J gene: TRBJ2-3; V gene: TRBV29-1; clone size: NA; D gene: NA; CDR3 protein: CSVVSPPDTQYF; CDR3 DNA: TGCAGCGTTGTCAGTCCCCCAGATACGCAGTATTTT
J gene: TRBJ2-3; V gene: TRBV12-5; clone size: NA; D gene: TRBD1; CDR3 protein: CASGLGGQGRTDTQYF; CDR3 DNA: TGTGCTAGTGGTTTGGGCGGACAGGGACGCACAGATACGCAGTATTTT